This T cell receptor beta chain derives from a study of circulating CD8 cells and anti-PD-1 response in melanoma. The QIAseq Immune Repertoire TCR panel built the libraries from roughly 15 ng of total RNA. MiXCR, run by TCRdb on the reads, gives a single entry per CDR3 protein. This table has a few hundred distinct CDR3 sequences, 8% to 11% appearing once. Germline CDR1 is MNHEY and CDR2 is SMNVEV (reference sequence). The J segment lost 7 bases and the V segment lost 4 bases, leaving 7 bases of the junction unmatched. The CDR3 contains 14 residues. Live CD3+CD8+TCRalphabeta+ cells were sorted into four subsets by PD-1 and/or TIGIT. This clonotype rates as large.

The source material was CD8+ T cells from PBMCs, sampled at baseline or after one month of anti-PD-1 therapy (not recorded which). The chain employs TRBV27 and TRBJ1-2; 9 bases map to TRBD1. This TCR came from a human donor with melanoma. Here the CDR3 DNA reads TGTGCCAGCAGTTCCCGGACAGGGGATCTTGGCTACACCTTC. This encodes CASSSRTGDLGYTF.